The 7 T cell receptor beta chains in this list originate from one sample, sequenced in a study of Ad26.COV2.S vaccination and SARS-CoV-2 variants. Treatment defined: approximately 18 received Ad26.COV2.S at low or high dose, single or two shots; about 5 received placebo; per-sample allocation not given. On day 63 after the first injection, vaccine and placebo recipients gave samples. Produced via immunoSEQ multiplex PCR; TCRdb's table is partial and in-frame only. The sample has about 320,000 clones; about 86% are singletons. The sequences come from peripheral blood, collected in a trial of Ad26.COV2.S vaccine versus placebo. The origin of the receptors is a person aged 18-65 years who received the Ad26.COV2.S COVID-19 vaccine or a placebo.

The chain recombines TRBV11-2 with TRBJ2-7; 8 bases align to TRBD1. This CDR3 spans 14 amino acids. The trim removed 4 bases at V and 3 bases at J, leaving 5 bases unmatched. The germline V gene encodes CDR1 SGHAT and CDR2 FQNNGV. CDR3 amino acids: CASSSTRGLYEQYF. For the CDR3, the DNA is TGTGCCAGCAGCTCCACCAGGGGGCTCTACGAGCAGTACTTC.

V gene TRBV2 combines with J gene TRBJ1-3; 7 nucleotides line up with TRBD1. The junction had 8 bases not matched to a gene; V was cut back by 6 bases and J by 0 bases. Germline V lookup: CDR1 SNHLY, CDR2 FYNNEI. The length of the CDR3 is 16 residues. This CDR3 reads CASSPQGLSSGNTIYF. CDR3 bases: TGTGCCAGCAGCCCACAGGGGTTGAGCTCTGGAAACACCATATATTTT. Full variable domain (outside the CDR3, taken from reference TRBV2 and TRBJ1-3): EPEVTQTPSHQVTQMGQEVILRCVPISNHLYFYWYRQILGQKVEFLVSFYNNEISEKSEIFDDQFSVERPDGSNFTLKIRSTKLEDSAMYFCASSPQGLSSGNTIYFGEGSWLTVV.

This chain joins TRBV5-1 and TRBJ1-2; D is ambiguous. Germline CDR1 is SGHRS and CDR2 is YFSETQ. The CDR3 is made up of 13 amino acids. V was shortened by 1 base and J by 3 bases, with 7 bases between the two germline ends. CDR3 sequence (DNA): TGCGCCAGCAGCTTGAACAGATACTATGGCTACACCTTC. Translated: CASSLNRYYGYTF.

In nucleotides, the CDR3 is TGTGCCAGCAGTAAGGGACAGGGCGCTCCGCCTTTCTTT. Translated: CASSKGQGAPPFF. The genes are TRBV7-3 and TRBJ1-1; 9 nucleotides match TRBD1. This CDR3 is 13 amino acids long. Trimming took 6 bases from V and 12 from J; bases not matched to a gene: 11. Germline CDR1 reads SGHTA; CDR2 reads FQGTGA.

DNA for the CDR3: TGTGCCAGCAGTTTATTGGGTCGGGGATCGGGAGAGACCCAGTACTTC. This translates into CASSLLGRGSGETQYF. The chain is built from TRBV27 and TRBJ2-5, with a possible D match to TRBD2 (5 bases). This CDR3 region has 16 residues. Trimming removed 1 base from V and 4 bases from J, with 16 bases in between. CDR1 and CDR2 from the germline V gene are MNHEY and SMNVEV (reference sequence).

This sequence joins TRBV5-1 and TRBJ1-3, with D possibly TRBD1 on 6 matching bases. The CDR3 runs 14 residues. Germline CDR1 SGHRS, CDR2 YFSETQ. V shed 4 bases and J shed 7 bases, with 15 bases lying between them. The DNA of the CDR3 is TGCGCCAGCAGCCCCGGACAGTGGACCAACACCATATATTTT. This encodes CASSPGQWTNTIYF. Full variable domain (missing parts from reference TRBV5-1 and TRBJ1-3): KAGVTQTPRYLIKTRGQQVTLSCSPISGHRSVSWYQQTPGQGLQFLFEYFSETQRNKGNFPGRFSGRQFSNSRSEMNVSTLELGDSALYLCASSPGQWTNTIYFGEGSWLTVV.

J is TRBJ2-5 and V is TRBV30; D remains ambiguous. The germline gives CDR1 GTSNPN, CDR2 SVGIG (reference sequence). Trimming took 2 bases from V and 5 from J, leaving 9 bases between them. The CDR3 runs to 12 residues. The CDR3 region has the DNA TGTGCCTGGAGTCCTGGGGTGGAGACCCAGTACTTC. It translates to CAWSPGVETQYF.